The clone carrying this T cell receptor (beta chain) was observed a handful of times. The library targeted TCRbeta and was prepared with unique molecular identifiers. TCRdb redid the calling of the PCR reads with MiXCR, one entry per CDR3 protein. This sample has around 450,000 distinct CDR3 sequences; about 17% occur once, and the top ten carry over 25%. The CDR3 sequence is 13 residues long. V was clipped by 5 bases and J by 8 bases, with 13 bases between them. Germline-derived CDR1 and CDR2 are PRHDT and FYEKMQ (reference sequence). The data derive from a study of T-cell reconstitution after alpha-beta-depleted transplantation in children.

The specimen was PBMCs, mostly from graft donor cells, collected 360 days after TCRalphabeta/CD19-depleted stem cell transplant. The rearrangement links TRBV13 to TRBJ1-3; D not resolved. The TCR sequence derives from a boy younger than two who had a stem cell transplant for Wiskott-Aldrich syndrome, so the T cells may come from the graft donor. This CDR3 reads CASSRILGDTIYF. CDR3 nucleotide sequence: TGTGCCAGCAGCCGAATCTTGGGAGACACCATATATTTT.